The 28 T cell receptor beta chains reported below all come from one sample, sequenced in a study of type 1 regulatory T cells. MiXCR, applied by TCRdb to the reads, yields one record per CDR3 protein. The sample contains approximately 100,000 distinct CDR3 sequences, 25% to 40% of which appear only once. The sample was CD4+ T cells, either the whole sample or a sorted fraction (not recorded which). These receptors all stem from a human donor in good health.

The chain employs TRBV7-8 and TRBJ2-4; D gene uncertain. With 2 bases removed from V and 0 bases from J, the gap between germline ends came to 5 bases. CDR3 length: 14 amino acids. Germline CDR1 and CDR2: SGHVS and FQNEAQ. DNA of the CDR3: TGTGCCAGCAGCTTAAATCGAGCCAAAAACATTCAGTACTTC. Protein: CASSLNRAKNIQYF.

V is TRBV5-1 and J is TRBJ2-5; D is undetermined. V shed 4 bases and J shed 5 bases, with 15 bases lying between them. The CDR3 is 14 amino acids. Germline V lookup: CDR1 SGHRS, CDR2 YFSETQ. CDR3 DNA: TGCGCCAGCAGCCCCCAGATCTCCGGGGAGACCCAGTACTTC. Translating gives CASSPQISGETQYF.

The DNA of the CDR3 is TGTGCCAGCAGTTTATTGGGACAGGGCTATGGCTACACCTTC. Amino acids: CASSLLGQGYGYTF. V is TRBV28 and J is TRBJ1-2; 9 nucleotides line up with TRBD1. In germline, CDR1 is MDHEN, CDR2 SYDVKM. This CDR3 is 14 amino acids long. The V segment lost 1 base and the J segment 4 bases; nucleotides outside the gene matches: 1.

This clonotype appeared a single time. This chain connects TRBV29-1 to TRBJ2-7; 11 bases are a match to TRBD1. After removal of 3 bases from V and 6 bases from J, the junction contained 7 bases not matched to a gene. This CDR3 has 14 amino acids. Germline loops: CDR1 SQVTM, CDR2 ANQGSEA. CDR3 bases: TGCAGCGTTGACCGGGACAGGGGGTTCAGCGAGCAGTACTTC. Encoded protein: CSVDRDRGFSEQYF.

The chain couples TRBV13 to TRBJ1-5; 7 bases map to TRBD1. This CDR3 is built from 18 residues. Per germline, CDR1 PRHDT and CDR2 FYEKMQ (reference sequence). Germline trimming cut 1 base from V and 5 bases from J; bases unmatched to any gene: 14. This CDR3 is CASSLDRGQARLYQPQHF. CDR3 nucleotides: TGTGCCAGCAGCTTAGACAGGGGCCAAGCGAGATTGTATCAGCCCCAGCATTTT.

A few counts support this clonotype. J is TRBJ2-7 and V is TRBV27; 7 positions match TRBD2. Per the germline V gene, CDR1 is MNHEY and CDR2 is SMNVEV (reference sequence). This CDR3 contains 16 residues. Trimming at V came to 5 bases and at J to 3 bases, leaving 13 bases not matched to a gene. The CDR3 DNA is TGTGCCAGCAGTCCGACCCGCCCTAGCGGAGTCTACGAGCAGTACTTC. Translating gives CASSPTRPSGVYEQYF.

The chain couples TRBV5-5 to TRBJ2-1, with TRBD2 matching 13 bases. The CDR3 is made up of 16 amino acids. Germline V gives CDR1 SGHKS, CDR2 YYEKEE (reference sequence). Trimming at V came to 2 bases and at J to 7 bases, leaving 6 bases not matched to a gene. In DNA, the CDR3 is TGTGCCAGCAGCTTTATGAGGACTAGCGGGAGTAATGAGCAGTTCTTC. It specifies CASSFMRTSGSNEQFF. Variable domain in full (rest from reference TRBV5-5 and TRBJ2-1): DAGVTQSPTHLIKTRGQQVTLRCSPISGHKSVSWYQQVLGQGPQFIFQYYEKEERGRGNFPDRFSARQFPNYSSELNVNALLLGDSALYLCASSFMRTSGSNEQFFGPGTRLTVL.

The rearrangement joins TRBV4-1 to TRBJ1-2; 8 positions agree with TRBD1. The germline CDR1 and CDR2 sequences are MGHRA and YSYEKL. This CDR3 is 17 amino acids long. J gave up 6 bases and V 1 base, and 13 bases lay outside the gene matches. CDR3: CASSQALWMTGEDGYTF. The DNA of the CDR3 is TGCGCCAGCAGCCAAGCCCTTTGGATGACAGGGGAGGATGGCTACACCTTC.

V is TRBV12-3 or TRBV12-4 and J is TRBJ1-2, with TRBD1 identical over 10 bases. The CDR3 extends over 17 amino acids. V dropped 2 bases and J dropped 6; count of bases not matched to a gene: 12. In DNA, the CDR3 is TGTGCCAGCAGTTTAATGGGACAGGGGACAAAGTGGCATGGCTACACCTTC. It yields the protein CASSLMGQGTKWHGYTF.

V usage is TRBV7-9 and J usage is TRBJ2-5; 9 nucleotides align to TRBD2. Losses at the gene ends were 5 bases for V and 5 bases for J; bases not matched to a gene: 18. CDR3 length: 18 residues. Germline V gene lookup returns CDR1 SEHNR and CDR2 FQNEAQ (reference sequence). In DNA form, the CDR3 reads TGTGCCAGCAGCCCAAGGTCCCCCTTAGCGGGAGTACGGGAGACCCAGTACTTC. This sequence encodes CASSPRSPLAGVRETQYF.

The V call is TRBV20-1, the J call TRBJ2-7; the match to TRBD2 covers 9 bases. Germline assignment: CDR1 DFQATT and CDR2 SNEGSKA (reference sequence). Trimming removed 3 bases from V and 4 bases from J; junction bases left unmatched: 4. The CDR3 extends over 13 amino acids. The CDR3 nucleotides read TGCAGTGCTAGTGGGCTAGCGGGATACGAGCAGTACTTC. Protein product: CSASGLAGYEQYF.

The genes are TRBV18 and TRBJ2-2; D remains ambiguous. Germline loops: CDR1 KGHSH, CDR2 LQKENI. The V and J ends lost 4 bases and 3 bases respectively, with 12 bases between them. The CDR3 runs to 15 residues. The CDR3 DNA follows: TGTGCCAGCTCACGGATAGGTTGGGACACCGGGGAGCTGTTTTTT. Translation gives CASSRIGWDTGELFF.

This chain connects TRBV5-5 to TRBJ2-1, with 10 bases identical to TRBD1. The length of the CDR3 is 16 residues. Unmatched junction bases numbered 9, after V lost 3 bases and J lost 6 bases. Germline CDR1 SGHKS, CDR2 YYEKEE (reference sequence). The CDR3 region is CASSSPGQGFSNEQFF. DNA for the CDR3: TGTGCCAGCAGCTCCCCGGGACAGGGGTTTTCCAATGAGCAGTTCTTC.

V gene TRBV7-2 combines with J gene TRBJ2-1; tentatively, D is TRBD1 (5 bases). This CDR3 has 13 amino acids. V lost 10 bases to trimming and J lost 4 bases, with 14 bases between them. CDR1 is SGHTA and CDR2 is FQGNSA in the germline V gene. The CDR3 sequence: CATSTEVYNEQFF. The DNA of the CDR3 is TGTGCCACCTCGACAGAAGTATACAATGAGCAGTTCTTC.

As to this clonotype: An end of the junction differs from the germline gene, which may be a read error. The V gene is TRBV7-2, the J gene TRBJ2-7; 7 bases fit TRBD2. CDR1 is SGHTA, CDR2 FQGNSA, per germline. The CDR3 has 14 amino acids. In DNA form, the CDR3 reads TGTGCCAGCACCTTAGCGGGCCCCTCCTACGAGCAGTACTTC. As protein: CASTLAGPSYEQYF.

This clonotype has more than one count but fewer than ten. The junction shows a germline mismatch at one end, possibly a read error. The J gene is TRBJ2-5, the V gene TRBV7-2; 9 bases line up with TRBD2. The CDR3 sequence is 15 residues long. Germline V gene sequence: CDR1 SGHTA, CDR2 FQGNSA. As DNA, the CDR3 is TGTGCCAGCAGCCTAGCGGCGGGAGGGTCAGAGACCCAGTACTTC. As protein: CASSLAAGGSETQYF.

The chain uses TRBV6-2 or TRBV6-3 and TRBJ2-3; D could derive from TRBD1 or TRBD2 (6 bases each). Trimming pared 5 bases from V and 0 bases from J, leaving 12 bases between. In germline, CDR1 is MNHEY, CDR2 SVGEGT. The CDR3 is made up of 15 amino acids. The CDR3 loop reads CASSGRGRSTDTQYF. The CDR3 region has the DNA TGTGCCAGCAGTGGACGGGGGCGAAGCACAGATACGCAGTATTTT.

The chain recombines TRBV7-9 with TRBJ2-7; D is undetermined. Germline V CDR1 and CDR2: SEHNR, FQNEAQ (reference sequence). V shed 8 bases and J shed 2 bases, with 16 bases lying between them. The CDR3 loop spans 14 amino acids. CDR3 region: CASRLSDGAYEQYF. CDR3 coding DNA: TGTGCCAGCCGGTTGTCGGACGGAGCCTACGAGCAGTACTTC.

This sequence joins TRBV5-1 and TRBJ2-3; D not resolved. Germline CDR1 is SGHRS and CDR2 is YFSETQ. This CDR3 comprises 12 residues. The V end was cut by 0 bases, the J end by 5 bases, with 4 bases between. In DNA, the CDR3 is TGCGCCAGCAGCTTGGCGGGAGATACGCAGTATTTT. Translated, it gives CASSLAGDTQYF.

V gene TRBV20-1 combines with J gene TRBJ2-7; no definite D call. Trimming removed 6 bases at V and 5 bases at J, with 20 bases between. Germline V gene sequence: CDR1 DFQATT, CDR2 SNEGSKA (reference sequence). The CDR3 loop spans 14 amino acids. The CDR3 spells CSARATPGQDEQYF. For the CDR3, the DNA is TGCAGTGCCCGGGCCACACCTGGGCAGGACGAGCAGTACTTC.

The chain employs TRBV9 and TRBJ2-5; 8 bases map to TRBD2. J was trimmed by 2 bases and V by 6 bases; bases with no gene match: 9. The germline V gene has CDR1 SGDLS and CDR2 YYNGEE. This CDR3 is 15 amino acids long. DNA for the CDR3: TGTGCCAGCACTCCAGGAGCGGGAGTGCAAGAGACCCAGTACTTC. Protein product: CASTPGAGVQETQYF.

There are a few counts of this clonotype. The chain employs TRBV12-3 or TRBV12-4 and TRBJ2-4; D could derive from TRBD1 or TRBD2 (5 bases each). The CDR3 is 14 residues long. The germline V and J ends were trimmed by 8 bases and 6 bases, with 17 bases remaining between them. This chain's CDR3 is CASLTGQGGNIQYF. In DNA, the CDR3 is TGTGCCAGCCTTACGGGGCAGGGTGGAAACATTCAGTACTTC.

The chain employs TRBV9 and TRBJ2-7; D might be TRBD1 or TRBD2, each matching 5 bases. Deletions cut 0 bases from V and 0 bases from J, with 10 bases between. CDR1 SGDLS and CDR2 YYNGEE come from the germline V gene. This CDR3 has 15 residues. The CDR3 DNA reads as TGTGCCAGCAGCGTAGGTCAGGGACGCTCCTACGAGCAGTACTTC. Translated, it gives CASSVGQGRSYEQYF. Filled out from reference TRBV9 and TRBJ2-7, the complete variable domain reads DSGVTQTPKHLITATGQRVTLRCSPRSGDLSVYWYQQSLDQGLQFLIQYYNGEERAKGNILERFSAQQFPDLHSELNLSSLELGDSALYFCASSVGQGRSYEQYFGPGTRLTVT.

As DNA, the CDR3 is TGCAGTGCTAGACGACTAGCGGGGATCTACAATGAGCAGTTCTTC. Translation gives CSARRLAGIYNEQFF. This chain links TRBV20-1 with TRBJ2-1; 11 bases fit TRBD2. Trimming cost V 2 bases and J 3 bases; bases outside gene matches: 3. This CDR3 spans 15 amino acids. Germline V CDR1 and CDR2: DFQATT, SNEGSKA (reference sequence).

The chain uses TRBV10-3 and TRBJ2-7; D is possibly TRBD1 or TRBD2 (5 bases each). Between the trimmed V and J ends, which lost 5 bases and 5 bases, there was a span of 19 bases. Germline CDR1 ENHRY, CDR2 SYGVKD. The CDR3 consists of 15 residues. CDR3 amino acids: CAISRGPEGEDEQYF. CDR3 DNA: TGTGCCATCAGTAGGGGACCAGAAGGAGAGGACGAGCAGTACTTC.

The chain carries TRBV10-3 and TRBJ2-3; the D is unclear. The germline V gene has CDR1 ENHRY and CDR2 SYGVKD. V gave up 2 bases and J gave up 6 bases, with 6 bases separating them. CDR3 length: 12 amino acids. CDR3 residues: CAISEREDTQYF. The CDR3 DNA sequence: TGTGCCATCAGTGAGAGAGAGGATACGCAGTATTTT.

V and J are TRBV18 and TRBJ2-7, with D perhaps TRBD2 (6 bases). Trimming took 0 bases from V and 3 from J, leaving 12 bases between them. There are 15 residues in the CDR3. Germline CDR1 and CDR2: KGHSH and LQKENI. The CDR3, as DNA: TGTGCCAGCTCACCACCCAGCCTCGGGAGCTACGAGCAGTACTTC. Protein product: CASSPPSLGSYEQYF.

V is TRBV18 and J is TRBJ2-4; 7 positions agree with TRBD1. Germline trimming cut 3 bases from V and 7 bases from J; bases unmatched to any gene: 6. The CDR3 length is 14 residues. Germline values: CDR1 KGHSH, CDR2 LQKENI. CDR3 in DNA: TGTGCCAGCTCACCGGCACAGGGGAGCAACATTCAGTACTTC. It specifies CASSPAQGSNIQYF.